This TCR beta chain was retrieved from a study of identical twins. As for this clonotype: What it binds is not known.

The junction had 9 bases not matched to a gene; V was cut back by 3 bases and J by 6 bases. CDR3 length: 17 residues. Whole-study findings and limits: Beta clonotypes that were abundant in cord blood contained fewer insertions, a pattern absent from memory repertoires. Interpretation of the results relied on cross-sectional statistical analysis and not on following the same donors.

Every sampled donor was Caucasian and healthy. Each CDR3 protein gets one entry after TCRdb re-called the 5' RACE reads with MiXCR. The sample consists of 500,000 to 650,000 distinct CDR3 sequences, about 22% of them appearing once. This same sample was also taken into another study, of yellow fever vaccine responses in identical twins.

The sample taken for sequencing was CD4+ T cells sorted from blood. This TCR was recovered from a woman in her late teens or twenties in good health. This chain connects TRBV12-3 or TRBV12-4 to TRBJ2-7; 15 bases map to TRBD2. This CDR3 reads CASSFLGLAGGPGEQYF. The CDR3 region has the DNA TGTGCCAGCAGTTTTCTCGGACTAGCGGGAGGGCCGGGCGAGCAGTACTTC.